The 11 T cell receptor beta chains in this list originate from one sample, sequenced in a study of T-cell memory formation after mild COVID-19. One entry per CDR3 protein results from TCRdb running MiXCR on the 5' RACE reads. The table has around 510,000 distinct CDR3 sequences, roughly 21% seen once. Material: PBMCs or a T cell subset sorted from them (not recorded which). The source of these receptors is an adult woman who had mild COVID-19 (a few samples of this study predate the infection). Cell type and time point are not known.

This clonotype was seen only a few times. CDR3 protein: CASSPGRASIGELFF. CDR3 DNA: TGTGCCAGCAGCCCGGGGAGGGCCTCAATTGGGGAGCTGTTTTTT. The rearrangement joins TRBV12-3 or TRBV12-4 to TRBJ2-2; 7 bases map to TRBD2. The V and J ends lost 6 bases and 8 bases, in that order; junction bases with no gene match: 12. The CDR3 extends over 15 amino acids.

This clonotype has a handful of counts. The rearrangement joins TRBV19 to TRBJ2-2; D remains unclear. V was shortened by 4 bases and J by 4 bases, with 19 bases between the two germline ends. Germline CDR1 reads LNHDA; CDR2 reads SQIVND (reference sequence). There are 17 residues in the CDR3. The CDR3 bases are TGTGCCAGTAGTACCGACGTACGGATAGAGAGCACCGGGGAGCTGTTTTTT. Translation gives CASSTDVRIESTGELFF.

This clonotype has just a few counts. The junction shows a germline mismatch at one end, possibly a read error. The V gene is TRBV7-7, the J gene TRBJ2-2, with D maybe TRBD2 (6 bases). Germline lookup yields CDR1 SSHAT and CDR2 FNYEAQ (reference sequence). The CDR3 runs to 14 residues. The CDR3 spells CASSFRGVTGELFF. The CDR3 region has the DNA TGTGCTAGCAGCTTTCGCGGGGTAACCGGGGAGCTGTTTTTT.

This clonotype was counted between two and nine times. The V and J genes are TRBV6-1 and TRBJ2-7, with 10 bases matching TRBD2. Germline V gene data show CDR1 as MNHNS and CDR2 as SASEGT. This CDR3 comprises 15 residues. The trim removed 6 bases at V and 5 bases at J, leaving 10 bases unmatched. This chain's CDR3 is CASSSLAGASHEQYF. CDR3 sequence (DNA): TGTGCCAGCAGCAGCCTAGCGGGGGCTTCCCACGAGCAGTACTTC.

The V and J genes are TRBV18 and TRBJ2-7, with a weak D call TRBD2 (5 bases). Germline loops: CDR1 KGHSH, CDR2 LQKENI. V lost 6 bases to trimming and J lost 3 bases, with 12 bases between them. The CDR3 consists of 13 residues. The CDR3 loop is CASSTGSIYEQYF. CDR3 nucleotides: TGTGCCAGCTCGACGGGATCCATCTACGAGCAGTACTTC.

The sample holds many counts of this clonotype. The V call is TRBV20-1, the J call TRBJ2-2; perhaps TRBD1 as D (6 bases). V lost 1 base to trimming and J lost 5 bases, with 17 bases between them. Looked up from germline, CDR1 is DFQATT and CDR2 is SNEGSKA (reference sequence). The CDR3 extends over 16 amino acids. CDR3: CSARAIQGSITGELFF. The CDR3 nucleotides read TGCAGTGCTAGAGCAATCCAGGGGTCGATAACCGGGGAGCTGTTTTTT.

This clonotype has a handful of counts. V and J are TRBV11-2 and TRBJ1-1; 7 nucleotides agree with TRBD1. V shed 5 bases, J shed 0 bases, and the junction held 6 bases outside the gene matches. The CDR3 sequence is 15 residues long. The germline V gene encodes CDR1 SGHAT and CDR2 FQNNGV. This CDR3 is CASSVTQGVNTEAFF. CDR3 DNA: TGTGCCAGCAGCGTAACGCAGGGGGTGAACACTGAAGCTTTCTTT.

The genes are TRBV3-1 and TRBJ1-6; 7 bases fit TRBD1. This CDR3 has 16 residues. Unmatched junction bases numbered 10, after V lost 1 base and J lost 10 bases. The germline CDR1 and CDR2 sequences are LGHDT and YNNKEL (reference sequence). The CDR3 bases are TGTGCCAGCAGCCAAGGGCCGACAGGGCGGCGATCACCCCTCCACTTT. Its protein is CASSQGPTGRRSPLHF.

This clonotype turned up a few times. The chain employs TRBV4-3 and TRBJ2-2; 9 positions agree with TRBD1. V lost 4 bases to trimming and J lost 2 bases; unmatched junction nucleotides: 2. This CDR3 has 15 residues. In germline, CDR1 is LGHNA, CDR2 YSLEER. CDR3 DNA: TGCGCCAGCAGCCCGGACAGGGGTAACACCGGGGAGCTGTTTTTT. Translated, it gives CASSPDRGNTGELFF.

This clonotype was counted only a few times. The chain recombines TRBV10-3 with TRBJ1-1; 12 bases are shared with TRBD1. This CDR3 has 16 amino acids. Germline V lookup: CDR1 ENHRY, CDR2 SYGVKD. The V gene end was trimmed by 2 bases and the J gene end by 5 bases; junction bases not matched to a gene: 6. For the CDR3, the DNA is TGTGCCATCAGTGAGCCAAGGGGACAGGGGGCAACTGAAGCTTTCTTT. Protein sequence: CAISEPRGQGATEAFF.

V gene TRBV6-1 combines with J gene TRBJ1-1, with TRBD1 matching 9 bases. With 6 bases clipped from V and 5 bases from J, the junction kept 13 bases outside the gene matches. In germline, CDR1 is MNHNS, CDR2 SASEGT. The CDR3 is made up of 16 amino acids. The CDR3 bases are TGTGCCAGCAGGATCCGGGACAGGGCGGTTCGGACTGAAGCTTTCTTT. Translated, it gives CASRIRDRAVRTEAFF.